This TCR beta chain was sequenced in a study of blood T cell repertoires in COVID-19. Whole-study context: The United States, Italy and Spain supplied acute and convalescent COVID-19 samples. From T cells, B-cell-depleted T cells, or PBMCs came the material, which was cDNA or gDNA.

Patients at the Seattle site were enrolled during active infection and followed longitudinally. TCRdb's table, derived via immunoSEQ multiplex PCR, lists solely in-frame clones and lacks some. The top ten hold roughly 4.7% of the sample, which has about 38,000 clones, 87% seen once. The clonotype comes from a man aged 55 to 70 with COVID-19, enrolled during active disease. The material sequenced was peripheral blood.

CDR3 sequence reads: CASFVTGEGLGYTF. The CDR3 bases are TGTGCCAGCTTTGTTACGGGGGAGGGGCTCGGCTACACCTTC. The rearrangement joins TRBV28 to TRBJ1-2, with a possible D match to TRBD1 (5 bases). The CDR3 extends over 14 amino acids. The germline gives CDR1 MDHEN, CDR2 SYDVKM. The V and J ends lost 8 bases and 8 bases respectively, with 21 bases between them.